These 18 T cell receptor beta chains share one sample of origin, sequenced in a study of T cells after yellow fever vaccination. TCRdb re-called the 5' RACE reads with MiXCR, one entry per CDR3 protein. The sample records roughly 300,000 distinct CDR3 sequences, 8% to 9.5% being singletons. Here the sequenced sample was PBMCs, taken approximately 47 days after the first yellow fever vaccination. Receptors were obtained from a man aged 18 to 30 who received the YFV17D yellow fever vaccine.

This clonotype was counted ten times or more. This chain uses TRBV20-1 with TRBJ1-5; maybe TRBD1 (6 bases). CDR3 length: 12 residues. The V and J ends lost 1 base and 14 bases respectively, with 15 bases between them. Germline CDR1 reads DFQATT; CDR2 reads SNEGSKA (reference sequence). The CDR3 DNA is TGCAGTGCTAGAGGGCAGGGGCCCCGAAAGCATTTT. This translates into CSARGQGPRKHF.

The chain recombines TRBV7-8 with TRBJ1-4; no reliable D call. The CDR3 contains 13 residues. The V gene lost 1 base and the J gene lost 10 bases, with 10 bases spanning the gap. Germline loops: CDR1 SGHVS, CDR2 FQNEAQ. CDR3 protein: CASSLGASGKLFF. CDR3 nucleotide sequence: TGTGCCAGCAGCTTAGGGGCTTCGGGAAAACTGTTTTTT.

This clonotype was detected many times. The J gene is TRBJ2-7, the V gene TRBV10-3; D is possibly TRBD2 (5 bases). The germline gives CDR1 ENHRY, CDR2 SYGVKD. The CDR3 contains 14 residues. V was clipped by 0 bases and J by 1 base, with 7 bases between them. The CDR3 spells CAISESTGSYEQYV. In nucleotides, the CDR3 is TGTGCCATCAGTGAGTCTACGGGGTCCTACGAGCAGTACGTC.

This sequence joins TRBV12-3 or TRBV12-4 and TRBJ2-7; D not resolved. Trimming shortened V by 2 bases and J by 2 bases, and 13 bases separated the two germline ends. The CDR3 is made up of 15 amino acids. This chain's CDR3 is CASSLKGLRAYEQYF. Written as DNA, the CDR3 is TGTGCCAGCAGTTTAAAGGGATTAAGGGCCTACGAGCAGTACTTC.

This clonotype was recorded a few times. This chain connects TRBV5-1 to TRBJ2-2, with D unresolved. This CDR3 is 15 amino acids long. Trimming removed 0 bases at V and 0 bases at J, with 6 bases between. The V gene's germline CDR1 is SGHRS and CDR2 YFSETQ. CDR3 in amino acids: CASSLVRTNTGELFF. CDR3 DNA sequence: TGCGCCAGCAGCTTGGTTCGGACGAACACCGGGGAGCTGTTTTTT.

This clonotype was observed many times. The chain recombines TRBV5-5 with TRBJ1-6, with D possibly TRBD1 on 6 matching bases. This CDR3 contains 11 residues. Trimming left V 7 bases short and J 7 bases short, with 6 bases between. CDR1 and CDR2 from the germline V gene are SGHKS and YYEKEE (reference sequence). CDR3 sequence (DNA): TGTGCCAGCGGACAGAATTCACCCCTCCACTTT. This sequence encodes CASGQNSPLHF.

The chain has TRBV20-1 and TRBJ2-7; 11 positions match TRBD2. The CDR3 spans 13 residues. V lost 1 base and J lost 4; bases outside the gene matches: 0. Germline assignment: CDR1 DFQATT and CDR2 SNEGSKA (reference sequence). Written as DNA, the CDR3 is TGCAGTGCTAGAGGACTAGCGGGGTACGAGCAGTACTTC. This translates into CSARGLAGYEQYF.

In this sample, this clonotype turned up many times. The chain recombines TRBV4-2 with TRBJ2-4; TRBD1 agrees at 7 bases. V shed 4 bases, J shed 3 bases, and the junction held 3 bases outside the gene matches. This CDR3 spans 14 amino acids. Germline V gene sequence: CDR1 LGHNA, CDR2 YNFKEQ. CDR3 amino acids: CASSPQGNKNIQYF. The CDR3 DNA is TGTGCCAGCAGCCCACAGGGGAACAAAAACATTCAGTACTTC.

This clonotype appeared a few times. This chain joins TRBV19 and TRBJ1-1; a weak D match, TRBD1 (5 bases). Per germline, CDR1 LNHDA and CDR2 SQIVND (reference sequence). The CDR3 consists of 12 residues. V lost 8 bases and J lost 6, with 13 bases in between. CDR3 sequence (DNA): TGTGCCAGTGACCTGGGGGGGGCTGAAGCTTTCTTT. Its protein is CASDLGGAEAFF. Based on the CDR3 plus reference TRBV19 and TRBJ1-1, the full variable domain is DGGITQSPKYLFRKEGQNVTLSCEQNLNHDAMYWYRQDPGQGLRLIYYSQIVNDFQKGDIAEGYSVSREKKESFPLTVTSAQKNPTAFYLCASDLGGAEAFFGQGTRLTVV.

The chain has TRBV7-8 and TRBJ2-3; 8 nucleotides agree with TRBD2. CDR1 and CDR2 (germline): SGHVS, FQNEAQ. Unmatched junction bases numbered 12, after V lost 5 bases and J lost 2 bases. The CDR3 loop spans 17 amino acids. In DNA, the CDR3 is TGTGCCAGCAGCCCCCTTTTAGCGGGGAAAGTCACAGATACGCAGTATTTT. Its translation: CASSPLLAGKVTDTQYF.

This chain uses TRBV7-2 with TRBJ1-5; maybe TRBD1 (5 bases). V lost 1 base and J 4 bases, leaving 11 bases between the germline ends. CDR1 SGHTA and CDR2 FQGNSA come from the germline V gene. The CDR3 has 15 amino acids. The CDR3 coding sequence is TGTGCCAGCAGCTTAGTATTAGGGGCTAATCAGCCCCAGCATTTT. Translating gives CASSLVLGANQPQHF.

V and J are TRBV28 and TRBJ2-3; D is ambiguous. V was pared by 2 bases and J by 5 bases, with 11 bases between. The germline CDR1 and CDR2 sequences are MDHEN and SYDVKM. This CDR3 region has 14 residues. CDR3 nucleotides: TGTGCCAGCAGTTTAATCGTCTCGGGAGATACGCAGTATTTT. Amino acids: CASSLIVSGDTQYF.

This clonotype was seen only a few times. This rearrangement joins TRBV27 to TRBJ2-1; D is perhaps TRBD1 (6 bases). CDR3 size: 16 residues. Trimming left V 4 bases short and J 2 bases short, with 15 bases between. Germline lookup yields CDR1 MNHEY and CDR2 SMNVEV (reference sequence). The CDR3 region is CASSYGQGRAYNEQFF. The DNA for the CDR3 is TGTGCCAGCAGTTATGGGCAGGGGCGCGCCTACAATGAGCAGTTCTTC.

This clonotype was found a few times. The J gene is TRBJ1-5, the V gene TRBV12-3 or TRBV12-4; no firm D call. Trimming shortened V by 5 bases and J by 7 bases, and 9 bases separated the two germline ends. The length of the CDR3 is 12 residues. Written as DNA, the CDR3 is TGTGCCAGCAGTGAAAATAGGCAGCCCCAGCATTTT. Protein: CASSENRQPQHF.

Only a few counts were recorded for this clonotype. The chain is built from TRBV7-2 and TRBJ1-2, with D perhaps TRBD1 (6 bases). The germline CDR1 and CDR2 sequences are SGHTA and FQGNSA. This CDR3 region has 14 residues. The V end was cut by 4 bases, the J end by 8 bases, with 17 bases between. CDR3 loop: CASSSWEQGGGYTF. In DNA form, the CDR3 reads TGTGCCAGCAGCTCTTGGGAACAGGGAGGAGGCTACACCTTC.

The chain has TRBV11-1 and TRBJ1-2; 8 bases line up with TRBD1. Losses at the gene ends were 5 bases for V and 6 bases for J; bases not matched to a gene: 11. CDR3 length: 15 amino acids. CDR1 SGHAT and CDR2 FQDESV come from the germline V gene (reference sequence). CDR3 loop: CASSDQDRDKHGYTF. The CDR3 region has the DNA TGTGCCAGCAGCGATCAGGACAGGGATAAGCATGGCTACACCTTC.

The V gene is TRBV12-3 or TRBV12-4, the J gene TRBJ2-3; 7 nucleotides line up with TRBD1. The CDR3 extends over 15 amino acids. The V segment lost 6 bases and the J segment 2 bases; nucleotides outside the gene matches: 8. The CDR3 DNA reads TGTGCCAGCAGACCTCCGGGACAGTCCACAGATACGCAGTATTTT. This encodes CASRPPGQSTDTQYF.

V is TRBV6-5 and J is TRBJ1-1; D possibly corresponds to TRBD1 (6 bases). The V end lost 8 bases, the J end lost 7 bases, and 11 bases lay between the germline ends. The CDR3 sequence is 11 residues long. Germline values: CDR1 MNHEY, CDR2 SVGAGI. The CDR3 sequence: CASAGVSEAFF. CDR3 DNA sequence: TGTGCCAGCGCAGGGGTCAGTGAAGCTTTCTTT.